Listed below are T cell receptor beta chains from one sample, sequenced in a study of technical replicates of blood from several donors. Some clones are missing from TCRdb's copy, which holds only in-frame ones; the method was immunoSEQ multiplex PCR. The table lists around 70,000 clones, about 97% of them singletons. The source material was T cells isolated from PBMCs. Receptor source: a human donor in good health. CDR3s include the opening cysteine and the closing phenylalanine or tryptophan. D genes are given only for firm matches. Expanded clones are given a class, and other clones once, few, many or no size at all.

abundance,d_gene,j_gene,v_gene,CDR3aa,CDR3nt
once,NA,TRBJ1-3,TRBV2,CASRQRWAISGNTIYF,TGTGCCAGCAGACAAAGGTGGGCGATCTCTGGAAACACCATATATTTT
NA,NA,TRBJ1-1,TRBV7-2,CASSLDVTMRAFF,TGTGCCAGCAGCTTAGATGTGACAATGAGAGCTTTCTTT
NA,NA,TRBJ1-2,TRBV6-5,CASSYSSYGYTF,TGTGCCAGCAGTTACTCCAGCTATGGCTACACCTTC
NA,NA,TRBJ2-2,TRBV9,CASSGRVWTGELFF,TGTGCCAGCAGCGGCAGGGTCTGGACCGGGGAGCTGTTTTTT
NA,NA,TRBJ1-1,TRBV7-9,CASVWTKKGMNTEAFF,TGTGCCAGCGTTTGGACAAAAAAGGGTATGAACACTGAAGCTTTCTTT
NA,NA,TRBJ2-3,TRBV6-6,CASTHYRGSTDTQYF,TGTGCCAGCACCCATTATAGAGGGTCCACAGATACGCAGTATTTT
NA,NA,TRBJ1-5,TRBV2,CASQAGGDQPQHF,TGTGCCAGCCAAGCGGGCGGCGATCAGCCCCAGCATTTT
NA,TRBD2,TRBJ2-3,TRBV11-3,CASSWARGRMTDTQYF,TGTGCCAGCAGCTGGGCGCGCGGGAGAATGACAGATACGCAGTATTTT
once,TRBD1,TRBJ1-2,TRBV9,CASSPTGTEKLHGYTF,TGTGCCAGCAGCCCGACCGGGACAGAGAAACTTCATGGCTACACCTTC
NA,NA,TRBJ2-5,TRBV2,CANDWLRAQETQYF,TGTGCCAACGATTGGTTGCGGGCCCAAGAGACCCAGTACTTC
NA,TRBD1,TRBJ2-7,TRBV2,CASTQGWYEQYF,TGTGCCAGCACACAGGGGTGGTACGAGCAGTACTTC
NA,NA,TRBJ1-5,TRBV10-3,CAITGNLNQPQHF,TGTGCCATCACAGGGAATCTCAATCAGCCCCAGCATTTT
NA,NA,TRBJ2-3,TRBV4-2,CASSQEELATDTQYF,TGTGCCAGCAGCCAAGAAGAACTAGCCACAGATACGCAGTATTTT
NA,TRBD2,TRBJ2-2,TRBV7-2,CASSTIAGINTGELFF,TGTGCCAGCAGCACTATAGCGGGAATAAACACCGGGGAGCTGTTTTTT
once,TRBD2,TRBJ2-3,TRBV4-3,CASSYVAGGGDTQYF,TGCGCCAGCAGCTATGTAGCGGGAGGAGGGGATACGCAGTATTTT
NA,TRBD2,TRBJ2-7,TRBV2,CASSDASGSTNSYEQYF,TGTGCCAGCAGTGACGCTAGCGGGAGTACCAACTCCTACGAGCAGTACTTC
NA,NA,TRBJ2-1,TRBV5-1,CASSSIDSYNEQFF,TGCGCCAGCAGCTCCATCGACAGCTACAATGAGCAGTTCTTC
NA,NA,TRBJ2-3,TRBV7-9,CASSLENWSDSTDTQYF,TGTGCCAGCAGCTTGGAGAATTGGTCAGATAGCACAGATACGCAGTATTTT
once,NA,TRBJ1-1,TRBV19,CASRTQGSGTEAFF,TGTGCCAGTAGAACACAGGGCTCAGGAACTGAAGCTTTCTTT
NA,TRBD2,TRBJ2-2,TRBV5-1,CASSLSLAGANTGELFF,TGCGCCAGCAGCTTGAGCCTAGCGGGAGCGAACACCGGGGAGCTGTTTTTT
NA,TRBD1,TRBJ1-1,TRBV7-9,CASSWRTGLDPEAFF,TGTGCCAGCAGCTGGAGGACAGGGCTAGATCCTGAAGCTTTCTTT
NA,NA,TRBJ2-7,TRBV6-5,CASSPAATGINEQYF,TGTGCCAGCAGTCCCGCGGCCACAGGTATCAACGAGCAGTACTTC
once,NA,TRBJ2-6,TRBV30,CAWSGDFSGANVLTF,TGTGCCTGGAGCGGGGACTTCTCTGGGGCCAACGTCCTGACTTTC
NA,NA,TRBJ2-6,TRBV18,CASSPPSGAESGANVLTF,TGTGCCAGCTCACCACCCTCAGGTGCCGAATCTGGGGCCAACGTCCTGACTTTC
once,NA,TRBJ2-7,TRBV21-1,CASRSGQMYEQYF,TGTGCCAGCAGGTCGGGACAGATGTACGAGCAGTACTTC
NA,NA,TRBJ2-3,TRBV5-1,CASSPSDTQYF,TGCGCCAGCAGCCCCTCAGATACGCAGTATTTT
NA,TRBD2,TRBJ2-3,TRBV27,CASRTLAGGSDTQYF,TGTGCCAGCAGGACACTAGCGGGAGGGAGCGATACGCAGTATTTT
NA,TRBD1,TRBJ1-5,TRBV7-8,CASSPVGQGGNQPQHF,TGTGCCAGCAGCCCCGTAGGACAGGGGGGCAATCAGCCCCAGCATTTT
once,NA,TRBJ2-7,TRBV5-6,CASSSWTSAYEQYF,TGTGCCAGCAGCTCGTGGACTTCAGCCTACGAGCAGTACTTC
NA,TRBD1,TRBJ1-3,TRBV7-3,CASSLMPGQGNTIYF,TGTGCCAGCAGCTTAATGCCGGGACAGGGAAACACCATATATTTT
NA,NA,TRBJ2-7,TRBV6-5,CASSSLYEQYF,TGTGCCAGCAGTTCTCTCTACGAGCAGTACTTC
NA,TRBD2,TRBJ2-1,TRBV5-4,CASSLGWGLAGGNEQFF,TGTGCCAGCAGCTTGGGGTGGGGACTAGCGGGAGGTAATGAGCAGTTCTTC
NA,TRBD1,TRBJ1-3,TRBV7-8,CASSLLGGGGGGNTIYF,TGTGCCAGCAGCTTACTAGGGGGCGGTGGAGGTGGAAACACCATATATTTT
NA,NA,TRBJ1-4,TRBV18,CASSLGSLNEKLFF,TGTGCCAGCTCACTTGGGAGCCTGAATGAAAAACTGTTTTTT
NA,NA,TRBJ1-2,TRBV28,CASSLIRGDYGYTF,TGTGCCAGCAGTCTCATCCGGGGAGACTATGGCTACACCTTC
NA,NA,TRBJ1-5,TRBV19,CASSPDRGSQHF,TGTGCCAGTAGCCCCGACCGGGGGTCCCAGCATTTT
NA,NA,TRBJ1-5,TRBV6-1,CASSHRSNQPQHF,TGTGCCAGCAGTCACCGTAGTAATCAGCCCCAGCATTTT
NA,NA,TRBJ2-7,TRBV5-1,CASSLGQSFNEQYF,TGCGCCAGCAGCTTGGGACAGAGCTTCAACGAGCAGTACTTC
once,NA,TRBJ1-5,TRBV19,CAVGQGGSNQPQHF,TGTGCAGTCGGGCAGGGTGGTAGCAATCAGCCCCAGCATTTT
NA,TRBD1,TRBJ1-2,TRBV10-2,CASRTGGVNYGYTF,TGCGCCAGCAGGACAGGGGGCGTTAACTATGGCTACACCTTC
NA,NA,TRBJ2-7,TRBV9,CASSVGVTRTSYEQYF,TGTGCCAGCAGCGTAGGGGTGACTAGGACATCCTACGAGCAGTACTTC
NA,NA,TRBJ1-2,TRBV28,CASSLSTGTQSYGYTF,TGTGCCAGCAGTTTATCAACAGGGACCCAATCCTATGGCTACACCTTC
NA,NA,TRBJ1-1,TRBV5-4,CASKDLNTEAFF,TGTGCCAGCAAGGACTTGAACACTGAAGCTTTCTTT
NA,TRBD1,TRBJ1-1,TRBV29-1,CSGGQGDEGTEAFF,TGCAGCGGCGGACAGGGAGACGAAGGAACTGAAGCTTTCTTT
NA,TRBD2,TRBJ2-5,TRBV5-1,CASSLAGDFRETQYF,TGCGCCAGCAGCTTAGCGGGAGATTTTAGAGAGACCCAGTACTTC
NA,TRBD1,TRBJ2-5,TRBV6-4,CASSRDRGETQYF,TGTGCCAGCAGCCGAGACAGGGGAGAGACCCAGTACTTC
NA,NA,TRBJ2-5,TRBV19,CASSMQGETQYF,TGTGCCAGTAGTATGCAGGGGGAGACCCAGTACTTC
NA,NA,TRBJ2-5,TRBV19,CASSEAHSGETQYF,TGTGCCAGTAGTGAAGCGCACTCCGGAGAGACCCAGTACTTC
NA,TRBD2,TRBJ2-7,TRBV30,CAWKNSGEAYEQYF,TGTGCCTGGAAGAATAGCGGGGAGGCCTACGAGCAGTACTTC
NA,TRBD1,TRBJ2-1,TRBV30,CAWSRGTDEQFF,TGTGCCTGGAGTAGGGGGACAGATGAGCAGTTCTTC
NA,NA,TRBJ1-2,TRBV28,CASSYRGLGYGYTF,TGTGCCAGCAGTTACCGGGGTTTAGGCTATGGCTACACCTTC
once,TRBD1,TRBJ1-2,TRBV2,CASSFGTGGGKGYTF,TGTGCCAGCAGTTTTGGGACAGGGGGAGGGAAGGGCTACACCTTC
NA,NA,TRBJ1-4,TRBV6-5,CASSYSTWSTNEKLFF,TGTGCCAGCAGTTACTCGACATGGTCAACTAATGAAAAACTGTTTTTT
NA,TRBD1,TRBJ2-2,TRBV29-1,CSVGWDRGPGELFF,TGCAGCGTTGGGTGGGACAGGGGGCCCGGGGAGCTGTTTTTT
NA,TRBD1,TRBJ1-2,TRBV28,CASSPQGRGHYGYTF,TGTGCCAGCAGTCCCCAGGGCAGGGGGCATTATGGCTACACCTTC